The TCR beta chain under discussion was sequenced for a study of T-cell memory formation after mild COVID-19. In its sample, this clonotype was seen many times. TCR alpha and TCR beta cDNA libraries carrying sample barcodes and UMIs came from 5'RACE with constant-segment primers. TCRdb re-called the 5' RACE reads with MiXCR, one entry per CDR3 protein. The sample includes around 320,000 distinct CDR3 sequences, around 30% of them seen just once. The sequencing sample was made of PBMCs or a T cell subset sorted from them (not recorded which). This TCR was recovered from an adult woman who had mild COVID-19 (a few samples of this study predate the infection). Cell type and time point are not known.

The CDR3 loop reads CASSNTDTQYF. The CDR3 DNA follows: TGTGCCAGCAGCAACACAGATACGCAGTATTTT. The chain employs TRBV3-1 and TRBJ2-3; D ambiguous. The V and J ends lost 5 bases and 2 bases respectively, with 2 bases between them. This CDR3 is built from 11 residues. From germline, CDR1 is LGHDT and CDR2 YNNKEL (reference sequence).